The T cell receptor (beta chain) described here comes from a study of cytomegalovirus exposure and HLA in healthy donors. Overall study results and limits: Sequencing had likely introduced a cluster of highly shared sequence variants as an artifact. Per a later analysis, HLA-associated TCR beta chains showed more clonal expansion than other, equally common TCR beta chains.

PCR used 60 Vbeta primers and 13 Jbeta primers. Some clones are missing from TCRdb's copy, which holds only in-frame ones; the method was immunoSEQ multiplex PCR. Of approximately 52,000 clones listed, 55% to 75% are singletons. As to this clone: Its specificity is unknown.

V shed 3 bases and J 4 bases; nucleotides not matched to a gene: 5. Germline CDR1 and CDR2: SGHRS and YFSETQ. This CDR3 comprises 15 residues. The J gene is TRBJ2-1, the V gene TRBV5-1, with 9 bases identical to TRBD2. Sequenced: PBMCs. The clonotype originates from a man between 40 and 49 years old in good health and CMV-seropositive. The CDR3 loop is CASSSAGGAYNEQFF. For the CDR3, the DNA is TGCGCCAGCAGCTCTGCGGGGGGGGCTTACAATGAGCAGTTCTTC.